The 10 T cell receptor beta chains below come from one sample, sequenced in a study of T cell responses to AZD1222 COVID-19 vaccine. The protocol was immunoSEQ multiplex PCR, while the TCRdb copy is restricted to in-frame clones and leaves out a portion. This table holds some 130,000 clones, roughly 90% found once. The sequencing used peripheral blood, collected on day 0 of AZD1222 vaccination. The receptors here all came from an adult in good health.

The V gene is TRBV15, the J gene TRBJ2-5, with 9 bases identical to TRBD2. CDR1 and CDR2 (germline): LNHNV, YYDKDF (reference sequence). The CDR3 spans 14 residues. V was clipped by 5 bases and J by 4 bases; unmatched bases: 5. The CDR3 reads CATSGGGARETQYF. The CDR3 nucleotides read TGTGCCACCAGCGGCGGGGGGGCCAGAGAGACCCAGTACTTC.

The V gene is TRBV28, the J gene TRBJ2-1; D is possibly TRBD1 or TRBD2 (6 bases each). This CDR3 is 13 amino acids long. V was shortened by 7 bases and J by 15 bases, with 22 bases between the two germline ends. Looked up from germline, CDR1 is MDHEN and CDR2 is SYDVKM. CDR3 DNA sequence: TGTGCCAGCATTTCTTTGGAGGGGGATGCGTGGTTCTTC. Amino acids: CASISLEGDAWFF.

The chain joins TRBV2 to TRBJ2-2; the D is unclear. V was cut by 6 bases and J by 2 bases, with 13 bases left in between. The CDR3 has 15 amino acids. Germline-derived CDR1 and CDR2 are SNHLY and FYNNEI. This CDR3 reads CASSSETHNTGELFF. CDR3 coding DNA: TGTGCCAGCAGCTCCGAGACCCACAACACCGGGGAGCTGTTTTTT.

The chain is built from TRBV30 and TRBJ2-3, with TRBD2 matching 11 bases. The V and J ends lost 1 base and 0 bases, in that order; junction bases with no gene match: 3. The CDR3 has 16 amino acids. Per germline, CDR1 GTSNPN and CDR2 SVGIG (reference sequence). The CDR3 nucleotides read TGTGCCTGGAGTGCTAGCGGGAGGACCAGCACAGATACGCAGTATTTT. It translates to CAWSASGRTSTDTQYF.

The V gene is TRBV4-3, the J gene TRBJ1-2; D is unresolved. V shed 1 base and J shed 0 bases, with 9 bases lying between them. The germline gives CDR1 LGHNA, CDR2 YSLEER. CDR3 length: 15 amino acids. This chain's CDR3 is CASSQAGGANYGYTF. For the CDR3, the DNA is TGCGCCAGCAGCCAAGCTGGAGGCGCTAACTATGGCTACACCTTC.

The J gene is TRBJ1-1, the V gene TRBV29-1; no definite D call. The CDR3 sequence is 14 residues long. Germline loops: CDR1 SQVTM, CDR2 ANQGSEA. Between the trimmed V and J ends, which lost 4 bases and 0 bases, there was a span of 12 bases. CDR3 coding DNA: TGCAGCGTTGCTAACAGTTACATGAACACTGAAGCTTTCTTT. Translated, it gives CSVANSYMNTEAFF.

This rearrangement joins TRBV28 to TRBJ2-7, with TRBD1 identical over 7 bases. V lost 1 base, J lost 2 bases, and 2 bases stayed unmatched. The CDR3 runs 14 residues. CDR1 and CDR2 (germline): MDHEN, SYDVKM. This CDR3 reads CASSLSQGPYEQYF. CDR3 in DNA: TGTGCCAGCAGTTTATCACAGGGGCCCTACGAGCAGTACTTC.

This chain joins TRBV10-3 and TRBJ1-5; no clear D. Germline values: CDR1 ENHRY, CDR2 SYGVKD. CDR3 length: 16 amino acids. V lost 2 bases, J lost 4 bases, and 15 bases lay in between. CDR3 residues: CAISEGMDGLNQPQHF. The DNA of the CDR3 is TGTGCCATCAGTGAGGGTATGGACGGTCTGAATCAGCCCCAGCATTTT.

This clone turned up a few times. The rearrangement links TRBV30 to TRBJ2-1; 7 nucleotides agree with TRBD2. With 2 bases clipped from V and 5 bases from J, the junction kept 12 bases outside the gene matches. The CDR3 sequence is 16 residues long. Germline V CDR1 and CDR2: GTSNPN, SVGIG (reference sequence). The CDR3: CAWSILKAGAHNEQFF. In nucleotides, the CDR3 is TGTGCCTGGAGTATATTGAAGGCGGGAGCCCACAATGAGCAGTTCTTC.

J is TRBJ2-6 and V is TRBV28; no clear D. The CDR3 contains 13 residues. Germline V gives CDR1 MDHEN, CDR2 SYDVKM. Trimming took off 7 bases at V and 1 base at J, with 5 bases between the two ends. DNA of the CDR3: TGTGCCAGCACTAGTTCTGGGGCCAACGTCCTGACTTTC. Its protein is CASTSSGANVLTF. The entire variable domain, with the rest obtained from reference TRBV28 and TRBJ2-6, is as follows: DVKVTQSSRYLVKRTGEKVFLECVQDMDHENMFWYRQDPGLGLRLIYFSYDVKMKEKGDIPEGYSVSREKKERFSLILESASTNQTSMYLCASTSSGANVLTFGAGSRLTVL.